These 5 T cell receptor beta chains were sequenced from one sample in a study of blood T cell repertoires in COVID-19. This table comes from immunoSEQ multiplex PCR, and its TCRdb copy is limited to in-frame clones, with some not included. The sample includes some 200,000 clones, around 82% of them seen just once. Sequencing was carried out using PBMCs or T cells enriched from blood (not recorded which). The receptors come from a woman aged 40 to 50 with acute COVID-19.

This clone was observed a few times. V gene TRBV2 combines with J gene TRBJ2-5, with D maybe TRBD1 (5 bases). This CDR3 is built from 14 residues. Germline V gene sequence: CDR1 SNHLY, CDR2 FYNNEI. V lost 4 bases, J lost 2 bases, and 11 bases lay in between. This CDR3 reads CASSAQVLQETQYF. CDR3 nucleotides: TGTGCCAGCAGTGCACAGGTGCTTCAAGAGACCCAGTACTTC.

The CDR3 bases are TGCGCCAGCAGCTCGCTAACAGGGAGCACTGAAGCTTTCTTT. This gives the protein CASSSLTGSTEAFF. This sequence joins TRBV5-1 and TRBJ1-1; TRBD1 might be the D (6 bases). This CDR3 comprises 14 residues. Germline V lookup: CDR1 SGHRS, CDR2 YFSETQ. The ends were cut back, 3 bases at V and 4 bases at J, with 13 bases in the middle.

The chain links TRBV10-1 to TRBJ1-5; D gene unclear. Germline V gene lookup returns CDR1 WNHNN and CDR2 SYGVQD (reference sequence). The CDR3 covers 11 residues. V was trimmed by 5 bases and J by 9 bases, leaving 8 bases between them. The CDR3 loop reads CASSIFWPQHF. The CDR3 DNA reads TGCGCCAGCAGTATCTTCTGGCCCCAGCATTTT.

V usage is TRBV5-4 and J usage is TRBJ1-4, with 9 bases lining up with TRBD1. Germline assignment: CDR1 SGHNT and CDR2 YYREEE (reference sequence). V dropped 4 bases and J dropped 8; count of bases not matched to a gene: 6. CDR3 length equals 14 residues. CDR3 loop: CASSRQGVKEKLFF. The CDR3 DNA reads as TGTGCCAGCAGCCGACAGGGGGTAAAGGAAAAACTGTTTTTT.

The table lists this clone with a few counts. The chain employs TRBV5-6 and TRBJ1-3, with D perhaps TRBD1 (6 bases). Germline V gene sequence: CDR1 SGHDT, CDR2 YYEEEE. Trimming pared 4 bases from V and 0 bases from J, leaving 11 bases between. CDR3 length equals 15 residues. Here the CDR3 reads CASSRQDFSGNTIYF. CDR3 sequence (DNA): TGTGCCAGCAGCCGACAGGACTTCTCTGGAAACACCATATATTTT.